This T cell receptor (beta chain) was observed in a study of blood T cell repertoires in COVID-19. Background on the study: Sample material is recorded as cDNA or gDNA derived from T cells, B-cell-depleted T cells, or PBMCs.

Individuals aged about 18 to 90 years were recruited from 24 US areas. Resolution of symptoms, clearance, or two negative PCRs was present in recovered Cohort 3 donors. Original handling: Using reference gene primer amplification, nucleated cell counts were estimated. Here immunoSEQ multiplex PCR was the method, and the copy in TCRdb shows in-frame clones only, minus some. V and J calls and clone size follow that table, whereas D and trimming were derived from the DNA. The sample includes fewer than 300,000 clones, approximately 81% seen only once; the top ten take roughly 2.7%. The junction had 24 bases not matched to a gene; V was cut back by 7 bases and J by 3 bases. Germline-derived CDR1 and CDR2 are MNHNY and SVGAGI (reference sequence). CDR3 length: 21 residues.

The TCR was taken from a woman aged 45-60 years who had recovered from COVID-19. V is TRBV6-6 and J is TRBJ2-2; 9 nucleotides align to TRBD1. The sequencing sample was made of PBMCs or T cells enriched from blood (not recorded which). The CDR3 is CASNYIGQTGGTGADTGELFF. The CDR3 DNA sequence: TGTGCCAGCAACTACATCGGGCAGACAGGGGGGACGGGAGCCGACACCGGGGAGCTGTTTTTT.